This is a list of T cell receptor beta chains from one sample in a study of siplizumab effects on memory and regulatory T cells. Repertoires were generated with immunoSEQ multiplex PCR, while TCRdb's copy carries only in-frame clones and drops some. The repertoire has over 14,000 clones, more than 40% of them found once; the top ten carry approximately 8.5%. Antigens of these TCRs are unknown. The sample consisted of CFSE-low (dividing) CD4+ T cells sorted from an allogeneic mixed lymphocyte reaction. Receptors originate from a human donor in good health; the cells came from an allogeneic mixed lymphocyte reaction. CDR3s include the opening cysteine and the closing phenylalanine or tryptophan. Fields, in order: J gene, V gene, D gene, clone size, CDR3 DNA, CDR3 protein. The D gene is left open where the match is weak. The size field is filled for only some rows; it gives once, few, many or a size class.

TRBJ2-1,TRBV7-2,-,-,TGTGCCAGCAGCCTTTCTAGCGCCCACAATGAGCAGTTCTTC,CASSLSSAHNEQFF
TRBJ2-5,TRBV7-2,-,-,TGTGCCAGCAGCGCATCTAGCGTGGAGACCCAGTACTTC,CASSASSVETQYF
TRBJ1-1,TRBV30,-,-,TGTGCCTGGAAAACGGGGCCAGCTCAAGCTTTCTTT,CAWKTGPAQAFF
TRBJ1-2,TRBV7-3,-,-,TGTGCCAGCAGCCCCGACAGGAACTATGGCTACACCTTC,CASSPDRNYGYTF
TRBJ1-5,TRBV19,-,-,TGTGCCAGTAGTATTGGCGGGACGGTCAATCAGCCCCAGCATTTT,CASSIGGTVNQPQHF
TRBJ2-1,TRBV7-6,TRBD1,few,TGTGCCAGCAGTCGATACCGGGACAGGAACTACAATGAGCAGTTCTTC,CASSRYRDRNYNEQFF
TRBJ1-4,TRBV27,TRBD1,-,TGTGCCAGCAGCCGACAGGGGGAGAGTGAAAAACTGTTTTTT,CASSRQGESEKLFF
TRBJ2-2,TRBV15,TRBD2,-,TGTGCCACCAGGAGGATCGGGACTAGCGGGGGGAGGACCGGGGAGCTGTTTTTT,CATRRIGTSGGRTGELFF
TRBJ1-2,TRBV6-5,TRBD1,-,TGTGCCAGCAGGTTGACAGGGAACTATGGCTACACCTTC,CASRLTGNYGYTF
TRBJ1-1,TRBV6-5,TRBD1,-,TGTGCCAGCAGTTACCGAAACAGGGGGCAGGGTGAAGCTTTCTTT,CASSYRNRGQGEAFF
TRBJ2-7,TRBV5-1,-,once,TGCGCCAGCAGCTTGGGTCAGATCCTCTCCTACGAGCAGTACTTC,CASSLGQILSYEQYF
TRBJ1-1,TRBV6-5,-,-,TGTGCCAGCAGTTCCACAGGGTTGGTGGCTTTCTTT,CASSSTGLVAFF
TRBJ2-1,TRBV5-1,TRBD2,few,TGCGCCAGCAGACGGACTAGCGGGAGCTCCTACAATGAGCAGTTCTTC,CASRRTSGSSYNEQFF
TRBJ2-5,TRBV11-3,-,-,TGTGCCAGCAGCAGTCAAGAGACCCAGTACTTC,CASSSQETQYF
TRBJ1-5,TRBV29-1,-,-,TGCAGCGTTGCAGGGGACGCCAATCAGCCCCAGCATTTT,CSVAGDANQPQHF
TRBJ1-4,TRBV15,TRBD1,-,TGTGCCACCAGCGGAACGCAGGGGGGGGGTGAAAAACTGTTTTTT,CATSGTQGGGEKLFF
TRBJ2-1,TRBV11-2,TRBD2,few,TGTGCCAGCAGCTTATCTGTTTGGGGGGGAAAGGATGAGCAGTTCTTC,CASSLSVWGGKDEQFF
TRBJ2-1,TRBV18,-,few,TGTGCCAGCTCACCACCGGCAGGTCGTTTGGGGGATGAGCAGTTCTTC,CASSPPAGRLGDEQFF
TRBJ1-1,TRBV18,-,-,TGTGCCAGCTCACCGTTGACGGTGAACACTGAAGCTTTCTTT,CASSPLTVNTEAFF
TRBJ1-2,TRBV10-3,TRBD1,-,TGTGCCATCAGTGACAACAGGGGAGTTGGCTACACCTTC,CAISDNRGVGYTF
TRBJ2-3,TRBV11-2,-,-,TGTGCCAGCAGCTTAGATTGGGCAGGCCTCACAGATACGCAGTATTTT,CASSLDWAGLTDTQYF
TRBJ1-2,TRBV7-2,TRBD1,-,TGTGCCAGCAGCTCTCCGGGACAGGGCGCCCTTGTGGGAGGCTACACCTTC,CASSSPGQGALVGGYTF
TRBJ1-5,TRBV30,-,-,TGTGCCTGGAGTGTACGCAGCAATCAGCCCCAGCATTTT,CAWSVRSNQPQHF
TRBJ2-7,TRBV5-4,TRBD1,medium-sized,TGTGCCAGCAGACCAGGGGGCTCTAACTACGAGCAGTACTTC,CASRPGGSNYEQYF
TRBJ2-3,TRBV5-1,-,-,TGCGCCAGCAGCAACCCATCGTCAGCCGATACGCAGTATTTT,CASSNPSSADTQYF
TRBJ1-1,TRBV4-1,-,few,TGCGCCAGCAGCCAAGGTGGGGGGCGCCGTACTGAAGCTTTCTTT,CASSQGGGRRTEAFF
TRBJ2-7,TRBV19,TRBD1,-,TGTGCCAGTAGTATAGGAGGGGGCGCGGTTGAGCAGTACTTC,CASSIGGGAVEQYF
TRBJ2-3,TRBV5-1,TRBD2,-,TGCGCCAGCAGCTCCAGCGGGGCGAGGGATACGCAGTATTTT,CASSSSGARDTQYF
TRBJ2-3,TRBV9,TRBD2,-,TGTGCCAGCAGCGTCGGGACTACCACAGATACGCAGTATTTT,CASSVGTTTDTQYF
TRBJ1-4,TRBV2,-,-,TGTGCCAGCAGTGATGTGGCAGGGAGTGGGAATGAAAAACTGTTTTTT,CASSDVAGSGNEKLFF
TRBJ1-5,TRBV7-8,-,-,TGTGCCAGCAACACAGGCCTCAATCAGCCCCAGCATTTT,CASNTGLNQPQHF
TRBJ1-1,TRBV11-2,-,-,TGTGCCAGCAGCCTCCAATCCCGGAACACTGAAGCTTTCTTT,CASSLQSRNTEAFF
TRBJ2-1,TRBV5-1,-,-,TGCGCCAGCAGCTTGGAGGGGGGGCAGTTCTTC,CASSLEGGQFF
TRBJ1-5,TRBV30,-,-,TGTGCCTGGAGTGCCATTGGAGGGAATAGCAATCAGCCCCAGCATTTT,CAWSAIGGNSNQPQHF
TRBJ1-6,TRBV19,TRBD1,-,TGTGCCAGTAAAGAGACAGGGGCCGAATCACCCCTCCACTTT,CASKETGAESPLHF
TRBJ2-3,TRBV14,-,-,TGTGCCAGCAGCCCCTTGCGGTTTTCATCGGAGACGCAGTATTTT,CASSPLRFSSETQYF
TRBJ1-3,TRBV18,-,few,TGTGCCAGCTCACCCACCACAAAGCGGTATACTGGAAACACCATATATTTT,CASSPTTKRYTGNTIYF
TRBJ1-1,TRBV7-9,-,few,TGTGCCAGTTTTTCTCTGGGCCGGGGCCAGAACACTGAAGCTTTCTTT,CASFSLGRGQNTEAFF
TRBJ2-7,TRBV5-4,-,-,TGTGCCAGCAGTCTTACGAGCGGATTTACCTACGAGCAGTACTTC,CASSLTSGFTYEQYF
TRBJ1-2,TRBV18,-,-,TGTGCCAGCTCACCGGATGAAAGCTATGGCTACACCTTC,CASSPDESYGYTF
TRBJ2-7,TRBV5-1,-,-,TGCGCCAGCAGCTTGCAGCGTATAAGCTCCTACGAGCAGTACTTC,CASSLQRISSYEQYF
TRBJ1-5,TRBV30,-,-,TGTGCCTGGAGTCACGGACTGATCAATCAGCCCCAGCATTTT,CAWSHGLINQPQHF
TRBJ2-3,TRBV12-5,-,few,TGTGCTAGTGGTTTGACCCTCACAGATACGCAGTATTTT,CASGLTLTDTQYF
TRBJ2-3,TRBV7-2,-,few,TGTGCCAGCAGCTTAGCGTTAGGCACAGATACGCAGTATTTT,CASSLALGTDTQYF
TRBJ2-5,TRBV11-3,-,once,TGTGCCAGCAGCTTAGTCACCGGGTCCCCCGATCAAGAGACCCAGTACTTC,CASSLVTGSPDQETQYF
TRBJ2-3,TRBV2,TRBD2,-,TGTGCCAGCAGGTCTTACGGGGGGGGGACAGATACGCAGTATTTT,CASRSYGGGTDTQYF
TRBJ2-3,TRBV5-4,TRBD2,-,TGTGCCAGCAGCCCCTCGGGAGGGCGGAGGGCAGATACGCAGTATTTT,CASSPSGGRRADTQYF
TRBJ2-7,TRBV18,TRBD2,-,TGTGCCAGCTCACCACGGCCGGGACTAGCGGGAGGGCCCAGCTCCTACGAGCAGTACTTC,CASSPRPGLAGGPSSYEQYF